A single sample gave rise to the 14 T cell receptor beta chains below, sequenced in a study of shared clonotypes between healthy human individuals. Clones were sequenced by immunoSEQ multiplex PCR, and TCRdb holds only the in-frame ones, with some missing. Of about 1.5 million clones in the sample, 95% to 99% were seen once. Sequencing was performed on naive CD4+ T cells sorted from blood. Subset denoted: CD45RA+ positively selected. The receptors stem from a young man in good health.

The V call is TRBV19, the J call TRBJ1-5, with 8 positions matching TRBD1. Germline V lookup: CDR1 LNHDA, CDR2 SQIVND (reference sequence). The CDR3 covers 18 residues. With V trimmed by 4 bases and J by 2 bases, 13 bases remained unmatched. The CDR3 nucleotides read TGTGCCAGTAGTACCGGGACAGGAGGTCTCATTGGCAATCAGCCCCAGCATTTT. Its translation is CASSTGTGGLIGNQPQHF.

This chain joins TRBV5-1 and TRBJ2-2; 8 nucleotides line up with TRBD1. This CDR3 region has 14 residues. The germline V gene encodes CDR1 SGHRS and CDR2 YFSETQ. The V segment lost 4 bases and the J segment 8 bases; nucleotides outside the gene matches: 7. CDR3 region: CASSPGQGLGELFF. The CDR3 DNA follows: TGCGCCAGCAGCCCCGGACAGGGATTAGGGGAGCTGTTTTTT.

The V call is TRBV7-2, the J call TRBJ2-3; 12 bases fit TRBD1. The CDR3 runs to 18 residues. Trimming cost V 1 base and J 4 bases; bases outside gene matches: 9. Germline V CDR1 and CDR2: SGHTA, FQGNSA. CDR3 bases: TGTGCCAGCAGCTTAGGCCCTAAGGGACAGGGGGCTTCAGATACGCAGTATTTT. It is translated as CASSLGPKGQGASDTQYF.

The J gene is TRBJ2-7, the V gene TRBV5-4; the D is unclear. Germline CDR1 reads SGHNT; CDR2 reads YYREEE (reference sequence). V gave up 3 bases and J gave up 0 bases, with 7 bases separating them. The CDR3 consists of 13 residues. Here the CDR3 reads CASSWKSSYEQYF. The CDR3 DNA reads TGTGCCAGCAGCTGGAAGAGCTCCTACGAGCAGTACTTC.

As DNA, the CDR3 is TGTGCCAGTAGTATCGAAACTAGTGATACGCAGTATTTT. Translation gives CASSIETSDTQYF. The J gene is TRBJ2-3, the V gene TRBV19; tentatively, D is TRBD2 (5 bases). Germline CDR1 is LNHDA and CDR2 is SQIVND (reference sequence). V was clipped by 3 bases and J by 6 bases, with 10 bases between them. There are 13 residues in the CDR3.

This rearrangement joins TRBV20-1 to TRBJ2-7, with 8 positions matching TRBD2. The V and J ends lost 6 bases and 12 bases, in that order; junction bases with no gene match: 10. The CDR3 consists of 11 residues. Germline values: CDR1 DFQATT, CDR2 SNEGSKA (reference sequence). CDR3 nucleotides: TGCAGTGCGCGGGGGGCCACCGAGGGGTACTTC. Translated, it gives CSARGATEGYF.

This clone was counted a single time. V is TRBV28 and J is TRBJ2-1; possibly TRBD2 for D (5 bases). CDR1 is MDHEN and CDR2 is SYDVKM in the germline V gene. This CDR3 spans 16 amino acids. V was cut by 7 bases and J by 3 bases, with 19 bases left in between. The CDR3 DNA is TGTGCCAGCATGGGATCGGAGGCGGGCTTCTACAATGAGCAGTTCTTC. Translated, it gives CASMGSEAGFYNEQFF.

This chain connects TRBV19 to TRBJ2-1; D is ambiguous. CDR3 length: 13 residues. Trimming removed 6 bases at V and 5 bases at J, with 11 bases between. Germline V gene sequence: CDR1 LNHDA, CDR2 SQIVND (reference sequence). The CDR3 reads CASSLQRHNEQFF. For the CDR3, the DNA is TGTGCCAGTAGCCTCCAAAGACACAATGAGCAGTTCTTC.

V gene TRBV6-4 combines with J gene TRBJ2-2; D is uncertain. CDR3 length: 13 amino acids. From germline, CDR1 is MRHNA and CDR2 SNTAGT. Trimming left V 4 bases short and J 5 bases short, with 8 bases between. CDR3 coding DNA: TGTGCCAGCAGTGTGGCGCCGACCGGGGAGCTGTTTTTT. This sequence encodes CASSVAPTGELFF.

CDR3 region: CASSSGSSEQPQHF. Here the CDR3 DNA reads TGTGCCAGCAGTTCCGGGTCCAGCGAACAGCCCCAGCATTTT. The J gene is TRBJ1-5, the V gene TRBV28; D is unresolved. Germline values: CDR1 MDHEN, CDR2 SYDVKM. V was clipped by 4 bases and J by 7 bases, with 14 bases between them. This CDR3 spans 14 amino acids.

This chain uses TRBV28 with TRBJ1-5, with D possibly being TRBD1 (6 bases). In germline, CDR1 is MDHEN, CDR2 SYDVKM. Trimming pared 6 bases from V and 7 bases from J, leaving 16 bases between. The CDR3 is 14 amino acids. The CDR3 here is CASSITGLGQPQHF. CDR3 DNA sequence: TGTGCCAGCAGCATCACAGGGTTGGGGCAGCCCCAGCATTTT.

The chain carries TRBV7-8 and TRBJ1-5; D is possibly TRBD1 (6 bases). Trimming shortened V by 2 bases and J by 5 bases, and 22 bases separated the two germline ends. There are 18 residues in the CDR3. Germline V CDR1 and CDR2: SGHVS, FQNEAQ. The CDR3 DNA reads TGTGCCAGCAGCTTACAGGTTCGGGGGACGGGGGGCTATCAGCCCCAGCATTTT. Protein product: CASSLQVRGTGGYQPQHF. Supplemented by reference TRBV7-8 and TRBJ1-5, the full variable domain reads GAGVSQSPRYKVAKRGQDVALRCDPISGHVSLFWYQQALGQGPEFLTYFQNEAQLDKSGLPSDRFFAERPEGSVSTLKIQRTQQEDSAVYLCASSLQVRGTGGYQPQHFGDGTRLSIL.

The table lists this clone with a count of one. This chain connects TRBV10-3 to TRBJ1-2, with TRBD1 matching over 9 bases. V lost 0 bases to trimming and J lost 8 bases; unmatched junction nucleotides: 13. Per the germline V gene, CDR1 is ENHRY and CDR2 is SYGVKD. This CDR3 is 17 amino acids long. The CDR3 region is CAISESTLQQGAVGYTF. The CDR3 nucleotides read TGTGCCATCAGTGAGTCGACGCTGCAACAGGGGGCAGTGGGCTACACCTTC.

In nucleotides, the CDR3 is TGTGCCAGCTCACTTACCGGGACAGGGACCGGGGAGCTGTTTTTT. It yields the protein CASSLTGTGTGELFF. The chain links TRBV18 to TRBJ2-2, with 9 nucleotides matching TRBD1. The CDR3 extends over 15 amino acids. Unmatched junction bases numbered 5, after V lost 4 bases and J lost 5 bases. Per germline, CDR1 KGHSH and CDR2 LQKENI. The full variable domain, completed using reference TRBV18 and TRBJ2-2, is NAGVMQNPRHLVRRRGQEARLRCSPMKGHSHVYWYRQLPEEGLKFMVYLQKENIIDESGMPKERFSAEFPKEGPSILRIQQVVRGDSAAYFCASSLTGTGTGELFFGEGSRLTVL.